This TCR beta chain was identified during a study of T cell changes during pregnancy in multiple sclerosis. The CDR3 runs to 16 residues. V was clipped by 3 bases and J by 4 bases; unmatched bases: 4. Germline CDR1 reads LGHNT; CDR2 reads FRNRAP. Clones were sequenced by immunoSEQ multiplex PCR, and TCRdb holds only the in-frame ones, with some missing. The repertoire holds some 93,000 clones, with 91% as singletons. The input for sequencing was peripheral blood, taken after pregnancy. The rearrangement links TRBV12-5 to TRBJ2-2; 11 bases fit TRBD2. This receptor was taken from a female donor in good health, enrolled as a control in a pregnancy study. The CDR3, as DNA: TGTGCTAGTGGTTTCAATAGCGGGGGGGGCACCGGGGAGCTGTTTTTT. This sequence encodes CASGFNSGGGTGELFF.